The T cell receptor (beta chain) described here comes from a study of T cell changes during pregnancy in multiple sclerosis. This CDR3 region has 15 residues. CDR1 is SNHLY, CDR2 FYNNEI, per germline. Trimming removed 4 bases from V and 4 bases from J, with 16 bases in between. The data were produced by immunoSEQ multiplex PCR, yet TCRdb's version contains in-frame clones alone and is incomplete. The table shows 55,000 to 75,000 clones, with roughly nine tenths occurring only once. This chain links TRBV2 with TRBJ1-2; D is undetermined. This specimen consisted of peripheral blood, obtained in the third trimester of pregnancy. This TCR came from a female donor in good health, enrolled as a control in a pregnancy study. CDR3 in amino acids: CASSAMLPGAYGYTF. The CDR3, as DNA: TGTGCCAGCAGTGCCATGCTACCGGGAGCCTATGGCTACACCTTC. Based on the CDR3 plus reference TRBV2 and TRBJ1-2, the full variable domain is EPEVTQTPSHQVTQMGQEVILRCVPISNHLYFYWYRQILGQKVEFLVSFYNNEISEKSEIFDDQFSVERPDGSNFTLKIRSTKLEDSAMYFCASSAMLPGAYGYTFGSGTRLTVV.